These T cell receptor beta chains were read from a single sample in a study of response to subunit inactivated influenza vaccine. TCRdb redid the calling of the RT-PCR reads with MiXCR, one entry per CDR3 protein. The sample contains approximately 530,000 distinct CDR3 sequences, more than 7% of which appear only once. The specimen was PBMCs from blood, collected around 25 months after vaccination. These TCRs come from a man between 50 and 69 years old who received an inactivated influenza vaccine. Both conserved end residues are part of each CDR3. The D gene is left open where the match is weak. Size is stated for part of the rows, as once, few or many counts, or as a class when the clone is expanded.

v_gene	abundance	len	j_gene	d_gene	CDR3nt	CDR3aa
TRBV4-3	many	15	TRBJ1-1	.	TGCGCCAGCAGCCAAGAAGGGACATCGAACACTGAAGCTTTCTTT	CASSQEGTSNTEAFF
TRBV7-8	few	15	TRBJ2-1	.	TGTGCCAGCAGCTTAGATTTGGTCAGCAACAATGAGCAGTTCTTC	CASSLDLVSNNEQFF
TRBV5-1	many	15	TRBJ1-3	TRBD1	TGCGCCAGCAGCCATACAGGGGAGAAAGGAAACACCATATATTTT	CASSHTGEKGNTIYF
TRBV29-1	many	14	TRBJ2-7	.	TGCAGCGTTGAAGCCTCCCGCAGGGTCGGCGAGCAGTACTTC	CSVEASRRVGEQYF
TRBV12-3/TRBV12-4	.	15	TRBJ1-2	.	TGTGCCAGCAGTTCGGTTCTCGGAGGGGGCTATGGCTACACCTTC	CASSSVLGGGYGYTF
TRBV29-1	.	15	TRBJ2-3	TRBD2	TGCAGCGGAAGAAGGACTAGCGGGAGTTCAGATACGCAGTATTTT	CSGRRTSGSSDTQYF
TRBV2	.	15	TRBJ2-5	TRBD1	TGTGCCAGGGACAGGGAACAGGGGCCTCAAGAGACCCAGTACTTC	CARDREQGPQETQYF
TRBV20-1	.	15	TRBJ1-2	.	TGCAGTGCTAGGGCCATACAGGGTTACCCCTATGGCTACACCTTC	CSARAIQGYPYGYTF
TRBV2	few	13	TRBJ2-7	.	TGTGCCAGCATCCCCCTTGGCTCCTACGAGCAGTACTTC	CASIPLGSYEQYF
TRBV5-1	many	14	TRBJ1-1	.	TGTGCCAGCAGCTCGGGACAACTGAACACTGAAGCTTTCTTT	CASSSGQLNTEAFF
TRBV7-8	.	17	TRBJ1-5	.	TGTGCCAGCAGCTTAGTTCGTGGGAAATCACGCAATCAGCCCCAGCATTTT	CASSLVRGKSRNQPQHF
TRBV30	few	14	TRBJ2-6	.	TGTGCCTGGGGCGTGGGGGCTGGGGCCAACGTCCTGACTTTC	CAWGVGAGANVLTF
TRBV12-3/TRBV12-4	.	13	TRBJ1-2	TRBD1	TGTGCCAGCAGAGACAGGGGCGCAAGGGGCTACACCTTC	CASRDRGARGYTF
TRBV4-2	.	19	TRBJ2-3	TRBD2	TGTGCCAGCAGCCATCCGTCCCTTCCCCCTAGCGGGAGGGCGGATACGCAGTATTTT	CASSHPSLPPSGRADTQYF
TRBV29-1	few	13	TRBJ2-5	.	TGCAGCGCCCAGGACACTTGGGGAGAGACCCAGTACTTC	CSAQDTWGETQYF
TRBV9	many	14	TRBJ2-5	.	TGTGCCAGCAGCGTAGCTCGGGGCCAAGAGACCCAGTACTTC	CASSVARGQETQYF
TRBV4-2	many	14	TRBJ1-2	.	TGTGCCAGCAGCCAAGTCGCGTCCCAGCAGGGCTACACCTTC	CASSQVASQQGYTF
TRBV10-3	.	14	TRBJ1-2	TRBD1	TGTGCCATCAGGGGGACGGACAGGGGCTATGGCTACACCTTC	CAIRGTDRGYGYTF
TRBV5-1	many	16	TRBJ2-1	TRBD2	TGCGCCAGCAGCAATCCCGGGACTAGCAGCTACAATGAGCAGTTCTTC	CASSNPGTSSYNEQFF
TRBV18	few	14	TRBJ1-1	.	TGTGCCAGCTCCCTCAAACAGGGGAACACTGAAGCTTTCTTT	CASSLKQGNTEAFF
TRBV5-1	.	13	TRBJ2-5	.	TGCGCCAGCAGCGTACCGGGCTTAGAGACCCAGTACTTC	CASSVPGLETQYF
TRBV20-1	.	12	TRBJ1-5	.	TGCAGTGCTTGGACACCGAATCAGCCCCAGCATTTT	CSAWTPNQPQHF
TRBV18	few	14	TRBJ1-1	.	TGTGCCAGCTCACTGCAGTCCCGGAACACTGAAGCTTTCTTT	CASSLQSRNTEAFF
TRBV12-3/TRBV12-4	few	13	TRBJ2-7	.	TGTGCCAGCAGGCTGGATGCGATCTACGAGCAGTACTTC	CASRLDAIYEQYF
TRBV29-1	many	12	TRBJ2-2	TRBD1	TGCAGCGTGGGGACAGGCACCGGGGAGCTGTTTTTT	CSVGTGTGELFF
TRBV7-2	few	16	TRBJ1-3	TRBD1	TGTGCCAGCAGCGCTACCGGGACAGGGGTAGGAAACACCATATATTTT	CASSATGTGVGNTIYF
TRBV5-1	.	15	TRBJ2-5	.	TGCGCCAGCAGCTTCTCCGCAGGGGCCAGAGAGACCCAGTACTTC	CASSFSAGARETQYF
TRBV12-3/TRBV12-4	few	15	TRBJ1-2	.	TGTGCCAGCAGTTTAAGGCAGGGAGGGAACTATGGCTACACCTTC	CASSLRQGGNYGYTF
TRBV20-1	few	15	TRBJ2-5	TRBD2	TGCAGTGCTGCAATGACTAGCGGCCTACGGGAGACCCAGTACTTC	CSAAMTSGLRETQYF
TRBV11-2	.	14	TRBJ2-5	TRBD1	TGTGCCAGCAGCTTAAATACAGGGGTAGAGACCCGGTACTTC	CASSLNTGVETRYF
TRBV4-3	few	15	TRBJ2-1	TRBD2	TGCGCCAGCAGCCTCACTAGCGGGAGCGCCAATGAGCAGTTCTTC	CASSLTSGSANEQFF
TRBV27	.	14	TRBJ2-7	.	TGTGCCAGCAGCTGGGTGCAGGGCCCCTACGAGCAGTACTTC	CASSWVQGPYEQYF
TRBV11-1	many	15	TRBJ1-1	TRBD1	TGTGCCAGCAGCTCACGGGACAGACAGAACACTGAAGCTTTCTTT	CASSSRDRQNTEAFF
TRBV5-1	few	15	TRBJ1-3	.	TGCGCCAGCAGCTTGGCCCAGACATCTGGAAACACCATATATTTT	CASSLAQTSGNTIYF
TRBV5-1	few	14	TRBJ1-5	.	TGCGCCAGCAGCTTGGACCCCATTAGGTCGCCCCAGCATTTT	CASSLDPIRSPQHF
TRBV6-2/TRBV6-3	many	17	TRBJ2-2	.	TGTGCCAGCAGAATAAGGTCCCTAGCACCCAACACCGGGGAGCTGTTTTTT	CASRIRSLAPNTGELFF
TRBV11-2	.	19	TRBJ2-7	.	TGTGCCAGCAGCTTAGGAGGGACAGGGGGACTAGCGGACCGCTACGAGCAGTACTTC	CASSLGGTGGLADRYEQYF
TRBV12-3/TRBV12-4	few	11	TRBJ2-7	.	TGTGCCAGCAGTTTGGTGACCGAGCAGTACTTC	CASSLVTEQYF
TRBV6-1	many	15	TRBJ1-5	.	TGTGCCAGCAGTGGGACGACCCTTAGCAATCAGCCCCAGCATTTT	CASSGTTLSNQPQHF
TRBV5-5	.	17	TRBJ2-3	TRBD1	TGTGCCAGCAGCTTCTACCGTCGACAGGGGGCCACAGATACGCAGTATTTT	CASSFYRRQGATDTQYF
TRBV4-1	many	14	TRBJ2-1	TRBD1	TGCGCCAGCAGCCAACCCAGGGGGCACAATGAGCAGTTCTTC	CASSQPRGHNEQFF
TRBV25-1	many	17	TRBJ2-7	.	TGTGCCAGCAGCGCCCGGGCGGGTAGTAACTCGAACTACGAGCAGTACTTC	CASSARAGSNSNYEQYF
TRBV5-1	few	18	TRBJ2-1	TRBD2	TGCGCCAGCAGCTTGGCCACGCTTCTAGCGGGGGGGTTGAATGAGCAGTTCTTC	CASSLATLLAGGLNEQFF
TRBV20-1	.	13	TRBJ2-5	TRBD1	TGCAGTGCTCTACAGGGGGTTCGAAAGACCCAGTACTTC	CSALQGVRKTQYF
TRBV25-1	.	13	TRBJ2-2	TRBD2	TGTGCCAGCACCGGGACTAGCACTGGGGAGCTGTTTTTT	CASTGTSTGELFF
TRBV12-3/TRBV12-4	many	13	TRBJ2-5	.	TGTGCCAGCAGTTTGAGGGAGCTCGGGACCCAGTACTTC	CASSLRELGTQYF
TRBV5-1	.	14	TRBJ1-5	.	TGCGCCAGCAGCGTCGGGACAAGTGGGCAGCCCCAGCATTTT	CASSVGTSGQPQHF
TRBV7-9	many	14	TRBJ2-7	.	TGTGCCAGCAGCGCATCCGGGGCGTCCTACGAGCAGTACTTC	CASSASGASYEQYF
TRBV20-1	once	16	TRBJ1-5	.	TGCAGTGCTAGAGCCAAGACCGGATATAGCAATCAGCCCCAGCATTTT	CSARAKTGYSNQPQHF
TRBV12-3/TRBV12-4	.	13	TRBJ2-1	TRBD1	TGTGCCGGCAGTTTAGCGATGGACAGGGAGCAGTTCTTC	CAGSLAMDREQFF
TRBV29-1	many	12	TRBJ2-1	.	TGCAGCGCGTGGACTGATTTGGGTGAGCAGTTCTTC	CSAWTDLGEQFF
TRBV5-1	many	17	TRBJ2-5	TRBD2	TGCGCCAGCAGCTTGTTCTCTAGCGGGGGTTCCGAGGAGACCCAGTACTTC	CASSLFSSGGSEETQYF
TRBV14	few	14	TRBJ2-5	.	TGTGCCAGCAGCCACCGGACAGTCCGGGAGACCCAGTACTTC	CASSHRTVRETQYF
TRBV5-1	.	15	TRBJ1-1	.	TGCGCCAGCAGCTTGGATAGGTGGATGGACACTGAAGCTTTCTTT	CASSLDRWMDTEAFF
TRBV5-1	many	13	TRBJ2-1	TRBD1	TGCGCCAGCAGCCCGGGGACAGCCAATGAGCAGTTCTTC	CASSPGTANEQFF
TRBV20-1	few	17	TRBJ2-1	TRBD2	TGCAGTGCTCCCAGACTAGCGGGGGTGCTTGTGTACAATGAGCAGTTCTTC	CSAPRLAGVLVYNEQFF
TRBV20-1	many	16	TRBJ1-5	.	TGCAGTGCTAGAGATAGGACCGCCGGCGGTAGTCAGCCCCAGCATTTT	CSARDRTAGGSQPQHF
TRBV7-2	.	16	TRBJ1-1	.	TGTGCCAGCAGCTTAGATTCAGGGGTGAGGAACACTGAAGCTTTCTTT	CASSLDSGVRNTEAFF
TRBV11-2	few	13	TRBJ2-1	.	TGTGCCAGCAGCATCAGGGACCTCAATGAGCAGTTCTTC	CASSIRDLNEQFF